These T cell receptor beta chains were read from a single sample in a study of lymphopenia after photon versus proton radiotherapy. The data were produced by immunoSEQ multiplex PCR, yet TCRdb's version contains in-frame clones alone and is incomplete. The table shows about 39,000 clones, with around 90% occurring only once. This specimen was peripheral blood, taken from a patient treated with photon-based radiotherapy. The receptors were gathered from a man in his 60s with cholangiocarcinoma. Both conserved end residues are part of each CDR3. D genes are given only for firm matches. Clone size is not always given. Where it is, it says once, few, many or a class for expanded clones.

abundance	v_gene	d_gene	j_gene	CDR3nt	CDR3aa
NA	TRBV28	TRBD2	TRBJ2-2	TGTGCCAGCAGTTTAACGGGACTAGCATCAGGGGAGCTGTTTTTT	CASSLTGLASGELFF
NA	TRBV9	TRBD1	TRBJ2-1	TGTGCCAGCAGCGCTGGACAGGGGGCGGGGATGGGCTCCTACAATGAGCAGTTCTTC	CASSAGQGAGMGSYNEQFF
NA	TRBV7-3	NA	TRBJ2-1	TGTGCCAGCAGCTTAGGAGTGAGCGCTCCTTACAATGAGCAGTTCTTC	CASSLGVSAPYNEQFF
NA	TRBV21-1	NA	TRBJ2-5	TGTGCCAGCAGCAGAAGGTTGCTGGAGACCCAGTACTTC	CASSRRLLETQYF
once	TRBV28	NA	TRBJ1-5	TGTGCCAGCAGTTTGTGGGGAAATAGCAATCAGCCCCAGCATTTT	CASSLWGNSNQPQHF
NA	TRBV7-3	NA	TRBJ1-1	TGTGCCAGCAGCTTTGCCCCGAACACTGAAGCTTTCTTT	CASSFAPNTEAFF
medium-sized	TRBV9	NA	TRBJ1-1	TGTGCCAGCAGCTCCCCCGAGAGGGAGGACACTGAAGCTTTCTTT	CASSSPEREDTEAFF
NA	TRBV19	TRBD1	TRBJ2-5	TGTGCCAGTAGTGCCGGGACAGTTGGAGAGACCCAGTACTTC	CASSAGTVGETQYF
NA	TRBV5-5	NA	TRBJ1-2	TGTGCCAGCATTCGTGGTGGTCAGGCGCTCTATGGCTACACCTTC	CASIRGGQALYGYTF
NA	TRBV19	NA	TRBJ1-2	TGTGCCAGTAGTGAACAGGCGGCAGGTGGCTACACCTTC	CASSEQAAGGYTF
NA	TRBV19	NA	TRBJ1-5	TGTGCCAGTAGTATTAACCGTTGGCAGTCGAGGATCCTAGGGGATTATAGCAATCAGCCCCAGCATTTT	CASSINRWQSRILGDYSNQPQHF
NA	TRBV7-9	NA	TRBJ1-2	TGTGCCAGCAGCTTAGCGAGTGGGGTTGGCTACACCTTC	CASSLASGVGYTF
once	TRBV10-3	NA	TRBJ2-5	TGTGCCATCGGAGGGGACGGACAAGAGACCCAGTACTTC	CAIGGDGQETQYF
NA	TRBV11-3	TRBD1	TRBJ2-1	TGTGCCAGCAGCTTTACGGGACAGGGAATCAATGAGCAGTTCTTC	CASSFTGQGINEQFF
NA	TRBV14	NA	TRBJ1-1	TGTGCCAGCAGCCCCGGGACCTGGAGTGAGGGTGAAGCTTTCTTT	CASSPGTWSEGEAFF
NA	TRBV6-5	NA	TRBJ1-1	TGTGCCAGCAGTTACGAGACTGAAGCTTTCTTT	CASSYETEAFF
NA	TRBV28	NA	TRBJ2-1	TGTGCCAGCAGTTTTGGGGGAGGCAATGAGCAGTTCTTC	CASSFGGGNEQFF
NA	TRBV15	NA	TRBJ2-1	TGTGCCACCAGCAGAGAATACGGGGGGCTCGGTGAGCAGTTCTTC	CATSREYGGLGEQFF
NA	TRBV2	NA	TRBJ2-7	TGTGCCAGCAGTGTCGAAGAACAGTCCTACGAGCAGTACTTC	CASSVEEQSYEQYF
NA	TRBV7-2	NA	TRBJ1-2	TGTGCCAGCAGCCCGGACAGACACTATGGCTACACCTTC	CASSPDRHYGYTF
NA	TRBV28	TRBD1	TRBJ2-3	TGTGCCAGCAGTCGGGACAGATTATCGCAGTATTTT	CASSRDRLSQYF
NA	TRBV5-6	TRBD2	TRBJ2-3	TGTGCCAGCAGCTGGGTAGCGGGGCCACAAAATACGCAGTATTTT	CASSWVAGPQNTQYF
once	TRBV7-3	NA	TRBJ2-5	TGTGCCAGCAGCGCCACAGTCCAAGAGACCCAGTACTTC	CASSATVQETQYF
NA	TRBV5-1	NA	TRBJ2-5	TGCGCCAGCAGCTTTCGGGCCTCCGTTAGCTACGCCCAAGAGACCCAGTACTTC	CASSFRASVSYAQETQYF
NA	TRBV15	NA	TRBJ1-2	TGTGCCACCAGCAGAGATACTCCGGAAGGCTACACCTTC	CATSRDTPEGYTF
NA	TRBV5-1	TRBD2	TRBJ2-3	TGCGCCAGCAGCTTGGGACTAGCGGGACTCACAGATACGCAGTATTTT	CASSLGLAGLTDTQYF
NA	TRBV7-8	TRBD1	TRBJ2-7	TGTGCCAGCAGCTGGGGGTGGGACAGGGGCACCTACGAGCAGTACTTC	CASSWGWDRGTYEQYF
NA	TRBV2	TRBD1	TRBJ1-5	TGTGCCAGCACGGGACAGGGAGGCCGTAGCAATCAGCCCCAGCATTTT	CASTGQGGRSNQPQHF
NA	TRBV5-8	NA	TRBJ1-2	TGTGCCAGCAGCTCCGACCCCTATGGCTACACCTTC	CASSSDPYGYTF
NA	TRBV9	NA	TRBJ2-2	TGTGCCAGCAGCGCACTCCCTTTCACAGTCACCGGGGAGCTGTTTTTT	CASSALPFTVTGELFF
NA	TRBV10-2	NA	TRBJ2-1	TGCGCCAGCACCCAGGCGGGCGGAGCCTACAATGAGCAGTTCTTC	CASTQAGGAYNEQFF